Listed below are T cell receptor beta chains from one sample, sequenced in a study of human T cells and chemical hapten exposure. Each CDR3 protein is one row after TCRdb ran MiXCR on the RACE reads. The table shows more than 250,000 distinct CDR3 sequences, with almost 8% occurring only once. The sequences come from whole blood, collected in connection with sensitization to the hapten diphenylcyclopropenone (DPC). Receptors were obtained from a man between 18 and 29 years old with alopecia areata. Some clones in this sample may be carry-over from other donors' samples. Each CDR3 is given with its conserved first and last residue.

v_call: TRBV5-1; j_call: TRBJ2-3; cdr3_aa: CASSLGGTGSDTQYF
v_call: TRBV5-1; j_call: TRBJ2-5; cdr3_aa: CASSLELDLQETQYF
v_call: TRBV7-2; j_call: TRBJ2-5; cdr3_aa: CASSLPGDRARF
v_call: TRBV18; j_call: TRBJ2-5; cdr3_aa: CASSPPGLAQETQYF
v_call: TRBV3-1; j_call: TRBJ2-3; cdr3_aa: CASSHRTQGASDTQYF
v_call: TRBV6-2/TRBV6-3; j_call: TRBJ1-5; cdr3_aa: CASSYLRGTGANQPQHF
v_call: TRBV20-1; j_call: TRBJ2-2; cdr3_aa: CSAKEPGLGELFF
v_call: TRBV28; j_call: TRBJ1-2; cdr3_aa: CASTLRGRNGYTF
v_call: TRBV5-1; j_call: TRBJ2-7; cdr3_aa: CASSLDADSSYEQYF
v_call: TRBV6-1; j_call: TRBJ2-3; cdr3_aa: CASSKMPRPGSTDTQYF
v_call: TRBV6-2/TRBV6-3; j_call: TRBJ2-4; cdr3_aa: CASSNRDRPKNIQYF
v_call: TRBV12-3/TRBV12-4; j_call: TRBJ2-1; cdr3_aa: CASSGWGGHEQFF
v_call: TRBV7-6; j_call: TRBJ1-3; cdr3_aa: CASSLANTGQGANTIYF
v_call: TRBV7-2; j_call: TRBJ2-1; cdr3_aa: CASSTGTSPNEQFF
v_call: TRBV28; j_call: TRBJ2-4; cdr3_aa: CASSLGTAELAKNIQYF
v_call: TRBV5-5; j_call: TRBJ2-5; cdr3_aa: CASSFGAKGSETQYF
v_call: TRBV6-4; j_call: TRBJ1-2; cdr3_aa: CASSAGHGSYGYTF
v_call: TRBV12-3/TRBV12-4; j_call: TRBJ1-5; cdr3_aa: CASSSQGIRNQPQHF
v_call: TRBV19; j_call: TRBJ2-2; cdr3_aa: CASRLTSKGTGELFF
v_call: TRBV4-3; j_call: TRBJ2-2; cdr3_aa: CASSQDSAGGNTGELFF
v_call: TRBV9; j_call: TRBJ1-4; cdr3_aa: CASSVGQTNEKLFF
v_call: TRBV9; j_call: TRBJ1-2; cdr3_aa: CASSVAINYGYTF
v_call: TRBV5-6; j_call: TRBJ1-5; cdr3_aa: CASRRRDGPYQPQHF
v_call: TRBV12-3/TRBV12-4; j_call: TRBJ1-4; cdr3_aa: CASSLIGGVNEKLFF
v_call: TRBV7-9; j_call: TRBJ1-6; cdr3_aa: CASSLMGGHNSPLHF
v_call: TRBV29-1; j_call: TRBJ2-5; cdr3_aa: CSVDGVAGEETQYF
v_call: TRBV7-2; j_call: TRBJ1-6; cdr3_aa: CASSLVTSDGSPLHF
v_call: TRBV12-5; j_call: TRBJ2-1; cdr3_aa: CASGNQPYNEQFF
v_call: TRBV28; j_call: TRBJ2-3; cdr3_aa: CASSLYSYTQYF
v_call: TRBV20-1; j_call: TRBJ1-2; cdr3_aa: CSARDDRGRYGYTF
v_call: TRBV7-2; j_call: TRBJ2-1; cdr3_aa: CASSLGGTGSPNEQFF